This T cell receptor (beta chain) was captured in a study of cytomegalovirus exposure and HLA in healthy donors. Comment on this clone: What it binds is unknown.

Study findings and constraints: It was only CMV serostatus that was available as immune exposure information.

This CDR3 contains 16 residues. Germline-derived CDR1 and CDR2 are MDHEN and SYDVKM. V shed 7 bases and J 7 bases; nucleotides not matched to a gene: 18. With 60 Vbeta and 13 Jbeta primers, the PCR was carried out. Some clones are missing from TCRdb's copy, which holds only in-frame ones; the method was immunoSEQ multiplex PCR. This sample yields about 180,000 clones, of which around 80% are seen a single time; approximately 6.8% belongs to the top ten. This receptor was taken from a man younger than 40 in good health and CMV-seropositive. The chain combines TRBV28 with TRBJ2-5; 7 positions match TRBD1. The specimen was PBMCs. CDR3 nucleotides: TGTGCCAGCATCCCGAGTCCGGGACAGACCCTGGGGACCCAGTACTTC. This sequence encodes CASIPSPGQTLGTQYF.